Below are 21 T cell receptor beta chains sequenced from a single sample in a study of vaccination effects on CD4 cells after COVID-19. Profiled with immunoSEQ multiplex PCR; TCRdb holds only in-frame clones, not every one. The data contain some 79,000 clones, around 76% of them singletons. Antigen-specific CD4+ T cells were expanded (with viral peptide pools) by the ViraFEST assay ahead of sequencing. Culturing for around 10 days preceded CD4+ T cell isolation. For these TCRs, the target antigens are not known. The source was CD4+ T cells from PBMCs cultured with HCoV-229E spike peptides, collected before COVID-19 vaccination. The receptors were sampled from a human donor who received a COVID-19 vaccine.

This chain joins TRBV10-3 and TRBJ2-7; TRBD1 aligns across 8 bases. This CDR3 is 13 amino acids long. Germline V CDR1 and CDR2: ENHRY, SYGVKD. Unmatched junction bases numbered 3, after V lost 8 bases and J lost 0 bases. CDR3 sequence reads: CAIRQGSSYEQYV. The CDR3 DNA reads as TGTGCCATCCGACAGGGGAGCTCCTACGAGCAGTACGTC.

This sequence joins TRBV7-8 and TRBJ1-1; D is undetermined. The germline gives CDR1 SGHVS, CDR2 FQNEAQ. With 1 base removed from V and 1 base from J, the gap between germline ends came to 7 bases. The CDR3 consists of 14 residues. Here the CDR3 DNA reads TGTGCCAGCAGCTTAGTGGCAGGGAACACTGAAGCTTTCTTT. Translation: CASSLVAGNTEAFF. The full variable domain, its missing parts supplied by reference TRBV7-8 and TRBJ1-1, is GAGVSQSPRYKVAKRGQDVALRCDPISGHVSLFWYQQALGQGPEFLTYFQNEAQLDKSGLPSDRFFAERPEGSVSTLKIQRTQQEDSAVYLCASSLVAGNTEAFFGQGTRLTVV.

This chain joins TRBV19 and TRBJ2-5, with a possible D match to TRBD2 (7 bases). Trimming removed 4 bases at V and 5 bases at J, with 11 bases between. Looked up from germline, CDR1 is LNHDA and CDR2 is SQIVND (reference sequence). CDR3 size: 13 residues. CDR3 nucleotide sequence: TGTGCCAGTAGTACGGGGGGCTGGGAGACCCAGTACTTC. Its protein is CASSTGGWETQYF.

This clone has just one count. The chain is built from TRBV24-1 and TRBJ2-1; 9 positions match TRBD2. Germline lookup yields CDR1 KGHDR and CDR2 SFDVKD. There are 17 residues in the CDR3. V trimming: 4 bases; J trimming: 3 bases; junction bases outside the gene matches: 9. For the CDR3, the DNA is TGTGCCACCAGTGAGGTGACAGCGGGGGGTAACTACAATGAGCAGTTCTTC. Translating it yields CATSEVTAGGNYNEQFF.

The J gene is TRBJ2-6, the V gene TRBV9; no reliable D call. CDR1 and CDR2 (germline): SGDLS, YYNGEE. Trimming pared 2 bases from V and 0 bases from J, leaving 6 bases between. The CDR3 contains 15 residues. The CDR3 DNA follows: TGTGCCAGCAGCGTTGCAAGCTCTGGGGCCAACGTCCTGACTTTC. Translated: CASSVASSGANVLTF.

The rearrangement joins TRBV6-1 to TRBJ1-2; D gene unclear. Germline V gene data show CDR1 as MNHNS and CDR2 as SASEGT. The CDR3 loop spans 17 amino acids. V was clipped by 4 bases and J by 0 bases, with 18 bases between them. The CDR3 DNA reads TGTGCCAGCAGTGGGATTAACCGGGAGTATTCTAACTATGGCTACACCTTC. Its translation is CASSGINREYSNYGYTF.

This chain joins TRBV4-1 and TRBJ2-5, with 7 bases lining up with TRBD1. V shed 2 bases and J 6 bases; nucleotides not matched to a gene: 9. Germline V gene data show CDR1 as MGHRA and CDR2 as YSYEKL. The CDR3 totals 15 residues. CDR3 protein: CASSQTGTDGKTQYF. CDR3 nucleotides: TGCGCCAGCAGCCAAACCGGGACAGACGGAAAGACCCAGTACTTC.

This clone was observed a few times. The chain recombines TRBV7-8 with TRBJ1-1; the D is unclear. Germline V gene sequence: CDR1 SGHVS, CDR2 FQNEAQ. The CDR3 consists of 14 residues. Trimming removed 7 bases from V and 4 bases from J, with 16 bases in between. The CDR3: CASTITISSTEAFF. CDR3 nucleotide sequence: TGTGCCAGCACCATTACGATATCAAGCACTGAAGCTTTCTTT.

CDR3 nucleotide sequence: TGTGCCACCAGTGATTACAGGGCCCATGAGCAGTTCTTC. Protein sequence: CATSDYRAHEQFF. The rearrangement joins TRBV24-1 to TRBJ2-1, with D possibly TRBD1 on 6 matching bases. The length of the CDR3 is 13 residues. Trimming left V 2 bases short and J 8 bases short, with 9 bases between. CDR1 and CDR2 from the germline V gene are KGHDR and SFDVKD.

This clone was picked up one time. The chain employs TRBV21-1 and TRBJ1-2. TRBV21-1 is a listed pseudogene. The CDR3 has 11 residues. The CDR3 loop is CASGYNYGYTF. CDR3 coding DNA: TGTGCCAGCGGATATAACTATGGCTACACCTTC.

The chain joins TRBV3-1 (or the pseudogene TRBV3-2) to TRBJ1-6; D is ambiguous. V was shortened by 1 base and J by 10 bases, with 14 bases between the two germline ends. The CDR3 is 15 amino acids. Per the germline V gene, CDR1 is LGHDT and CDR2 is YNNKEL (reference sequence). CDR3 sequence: CASSQAEGSGSPLHF. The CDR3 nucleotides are TGTGCCAGCAGCCAAGCGGAGGGCTCCGGGTCACCCCTCCACTTT.

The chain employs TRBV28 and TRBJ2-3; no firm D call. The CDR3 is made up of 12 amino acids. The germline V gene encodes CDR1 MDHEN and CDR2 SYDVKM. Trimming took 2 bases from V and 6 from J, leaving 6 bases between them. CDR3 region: CASSLRRDTQYF. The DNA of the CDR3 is TGTGCCAGCAGTTTACGCCGCGATACGCAGTATTTT.

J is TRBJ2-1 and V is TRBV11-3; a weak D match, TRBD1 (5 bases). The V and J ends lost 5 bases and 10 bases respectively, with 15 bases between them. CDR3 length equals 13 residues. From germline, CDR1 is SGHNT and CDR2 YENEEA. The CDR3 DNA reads TGTGCCAGCAGCCCTAGGGGATTGGGCGAGCAGTTCTTC. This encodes CASSPRGLGEQFF.

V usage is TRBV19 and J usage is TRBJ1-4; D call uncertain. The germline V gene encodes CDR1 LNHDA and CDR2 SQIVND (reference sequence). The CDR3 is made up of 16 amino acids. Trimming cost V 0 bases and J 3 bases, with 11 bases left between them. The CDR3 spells CASSIDFEMANEKLFF. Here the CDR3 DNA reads TGTGCCAGTAGTATAGATTTCGAAATGGCTAATGAAAAACTGTTTTTT.

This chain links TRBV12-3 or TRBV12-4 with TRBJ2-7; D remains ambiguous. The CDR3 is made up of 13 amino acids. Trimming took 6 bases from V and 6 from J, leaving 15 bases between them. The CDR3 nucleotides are TGTGCCAGCAGCCTAACGAGGCTGGCCGAGCAGTACGTC. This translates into CASSLTRLAEQYV.

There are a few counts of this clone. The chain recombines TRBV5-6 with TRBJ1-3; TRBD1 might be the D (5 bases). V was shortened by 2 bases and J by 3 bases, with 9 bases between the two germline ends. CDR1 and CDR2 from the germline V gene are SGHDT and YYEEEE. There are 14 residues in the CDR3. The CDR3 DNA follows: TGTGCCAGCAGCTTAAGAGGGGATGGAAACACCATATATTTT. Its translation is CASSLRGDGNTIYF.

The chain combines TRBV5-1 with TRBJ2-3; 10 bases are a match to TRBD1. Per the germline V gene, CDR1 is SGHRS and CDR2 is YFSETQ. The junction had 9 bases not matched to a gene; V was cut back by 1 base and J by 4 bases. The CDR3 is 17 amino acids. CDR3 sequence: CASSLIPGTGAPDTQYF. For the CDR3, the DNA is TGCGCCAGCAGCTTGATCCCCGGGACAGGGGCCCCAGATACGCAGTATTTT.

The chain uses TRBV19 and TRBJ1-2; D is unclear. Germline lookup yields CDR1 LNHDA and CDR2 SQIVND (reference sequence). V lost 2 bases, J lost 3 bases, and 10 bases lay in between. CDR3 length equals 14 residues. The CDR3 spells CASSISPGDYGYTF. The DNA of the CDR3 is TGTGCCAGTAGTATAAGTCCGGGCGACTATGGCTACACCTTC. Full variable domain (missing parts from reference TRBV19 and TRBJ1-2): DGGITQSPKYLFRKEGQNVTLSCEQNLNHDAMYWYRQDPGQGLRLIYYSQIVNDFQKGDIAEGYSVSREKKESFPLTVTSAQKNPTAFYLCASSISPGDYGYTFGSGTRLTVV.

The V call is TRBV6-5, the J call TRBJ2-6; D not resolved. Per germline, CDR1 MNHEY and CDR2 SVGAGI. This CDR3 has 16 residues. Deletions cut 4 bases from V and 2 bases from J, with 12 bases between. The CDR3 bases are TGTGCCAGCAGTTTCACCATGCTGGCTGGGGCCAACGTCCTGACTTTC. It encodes CASSFTMLAGANVLTF.

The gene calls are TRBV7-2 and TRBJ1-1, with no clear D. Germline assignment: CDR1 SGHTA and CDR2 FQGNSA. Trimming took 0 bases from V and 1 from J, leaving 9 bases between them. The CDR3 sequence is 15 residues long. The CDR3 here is CASSLALPGNTEAFF. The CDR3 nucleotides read TGTGCCAGCAGCTTAGCGCTGCCCGGGAACACTGAAGCTTTCTTT.

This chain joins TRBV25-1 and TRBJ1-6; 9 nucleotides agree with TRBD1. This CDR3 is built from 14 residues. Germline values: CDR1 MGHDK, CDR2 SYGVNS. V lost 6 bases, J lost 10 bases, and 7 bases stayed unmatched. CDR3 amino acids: CASSPGQGNSPLHF. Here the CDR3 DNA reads TGTGCCAGCAGCCCTGGACAGGGGAACTCACCCCTCCACTTT. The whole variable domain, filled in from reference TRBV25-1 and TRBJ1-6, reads EADIYQTPRYLVIGTGKKITLECSQTMGHDKMYWYQQDPGMELHLIHYSYGVNSTEKGDLSSESTVSRIRTEHFPLTLESARPSHTSQYLCASSPGQGNSPLHFGNGTRLTVT.